This T cell receptor (beta chain) appears in the sequencing data of a study of cytomegalovirus exposure and HLA in healthy donors. Whole-study results and caveats: As a later analysis showed, a missense DCLRE1C variant was linked to trimming of TCR beta V- and J-genes.

About this clone: Its antigen is not identified.

Researchers ran the PCR with 60 Vbeta and 13 Jbeta primers. Profiling relied on immunoSEQ multiplex PCR, and the TCRdb table lists in-frame clones only, not all of them. The sample totals roughly 88,000 clones. Germline values: CDR1 MNHNY, CDR2 SVGAGI (reference sequence). The V gene lost 7 bases and the J gene lost 5 bases, with 14 bases spanning the gap. This CDR3 is 13 amino acids long. This chain connects TRBV6-6 to TRBJ1-1, with unresolved D. This clonotype was sampled from a man aged 50-60 years in good health and CMV-seropositive. Sequenced: PBMCs. The CDR3 reads CASIERVGTEAFF. CDR3 coding DNA: TGTGCCAGCATTGAGAGGGTTGGAACTGAAGCTTTCTTT.